The present TCR beta chain was sequenced within a study of OX40 agonist ivuxolimab in advanced cancers. Study context: The group had a mean age of approximately 60 years, ranged from roughly 20 to 79, and was 80% to 90% male.

Turning to this clone: The antigen is not known.

Sequenced by immunoSEQ multiplex PCR; TCRdb stores in-frame clones only, minus some. This sample has fewer than 70,000 clones, with about 88% found just once. The study, taken as a whole, reports: Both CD4+ and CD8+ T cell populations in blood had undergone clonal expansion by week 6 at 0.1 to 3.0 mg/kg. There were also nonresponders showing low normalized T-cell clonal expansion.

CDR3 size: 14 residues. The germline V gene has CDR1 SGHVS and CDR2 FQNEAQ. V lost 5 bases and J 0 bases, leaving 9 bases between the germline ends. The chain combines TRBV7-8 with TRBJ2-3; D possibly corresponds to TRBD1 (6 bases). The TCR sequence derives from an adult with an advanced solid tumor such as melanoma, head and neck, liver or kidney cancer. The sample in question was CD4+ or CD8+ T cells sorted from blood, obtained in a trial of the OX40 agonist ivuxolimab. The CDR3 protein is CASSLTGSTDTQYF. The CDR3 coding sequence is TGTGCCAGCAGCCTGACAGGTAGCACAGATACGCAGTATTTT.